The 30 T cell receptor beta chains below all came from one sample that was sequenced in a study of a mutant IDH1 vaccine in newly diagnosed glioma. The assay was immunoSEQ multiplex PCR, and TCRdb's table has in-frame clones only and misses some. The sample lists about 52,000 clones; about 91% were seen once. Their specific antigens are unknown. As to time point: week 11, during vaccination. Each vaccine dose was 300 ug of mutant IDH1 20-mer peptide, with topical imiquimod. This specimen was PBMCs, taken from a glioma patient whose treatment included an IDH1 peptide vaccine. These TCRs come from a man in his fifties with glioma.

The rearrangement links TRBV5-1 to TRBJ2-5, with TRBD2 identical over 7 bases. This CDR3 comprises 16 residues. Per the germline V gene, CDR1 is SGHRS and CDR2 is YFSETQ. Trimming removed 4 bases from V and 1 base from J; junction bases left unmatched: 10. The CDR3 spells CASSPLAGEPQETQYF. CDR3 coding DNA: TGCGCCAGCAGCCCACTGGCGGGGGAACCCCAAGAGACCCAGTACTTC.

The J gene is TRBJ2-3, the V gene TRBV6-5; TRBD1 aligns across 8 bases. This CDR3 contains 14 residues. V gave up 2 bases and J gave up 5 bases; unmatched junction bases: 3. The germline V gene encodes CDR1 MNHEY and CDR2 SVGAGI. CDR3 region: CASSYDGTGDTQYF. The CDR3 nucleotides read TGTGCCAGCAGTTACGACGGGACAGGAGATACGCAGTATTTT.

The chain has TRBV27 and TRBJ2-1; 9 bases match TRBD1. The CDR3 has 16 amino acids. V shed 7 bases and J 7 bases; nucleotides not matched to a gene: 14. Germline assignment: CDR1 MNHEY and CDR2 SMNVEV (reference sequence). CDR3 sequence: CASIFMGGTGLNEQFF. The DNA of the CDR3 is TGTGCCAGCATCTTCATGGGTGGGACAGGGTTGAATGAGCAGTTCTTC.

V is TRBV9 and J is TRBJ1-6; no firm D call. The CDR3 is 14 amino acids. The V end lost 7 bases, the J end lost 8 bases, and 16 bases lay between the germline ends. Germline V gene lookup returns CDR1 SGDLS and CDR2 YYNGEE. The chain's CDR3 is CASREGMGYSPLHF. In DNA, the CDR3 is TGTGCCAGCCGAGAAGGGATGGGTTATTCACCCCTCCACTTT.

This chain uses TRBV4-1 with TRBJ2-7; D is uncertain. Germline CDR1 and CDR2: MGHRA and YSYEKL. This CDR3 has 16 amino acids. V was pared by 3 bases and J by 0 bases, with 15 bases between. As DNA, the CDR3 is TGCGCCAGCAGCCAGGTTCTGGGTTACAGCTCCTACGAGCAGTACTTC. It encodes CASSQVLGYSSYEQYF.

V and J are TRBV7-9 and TRBJ2-3; 8 nucleotides line up with TRBD1. The CDR3 contains 14 residues. Looked up from germline, CDR1 is SEHNR and CDR2 is FQNEAQ (reference sequence). V was pared by 5 bases and J by 14 bases, with 15 bases of the junction left unmatched. The CDR3, as DNA: TGTGCCAGCAGCGCGTCCGGACAGGGTCCGTCGTCGTATTTT. It is translated as CASSASGQGPSSYF.

The gene calls are TRBV2 and TRBJ2-5; 13 nucleotides align to TRBD2. This CDR3 is built from 15 residues. V lost 6 bases and J lost 5; bases outside the gene matches: 6. CDR1 and CDR2 (germline): SNHLY, FYNNEI. CDR3 residues: CASSRTSGSGETQYF. CDR3 bases: TGTGCCAGCAGCCGGACTAGCGGGAGCGGTGAGACCCAGTACTTC.

This clone was detected only once. V is TRBV11-3 and J is TRBJ2-6, with 12 bases fitting TRBD1. The CDR3 contains 17 residues. Unmatched junction bases numbered 4, after V lost 5 bases and J lost 2 bases. CDR1 and CDR2 (germline): SGHNT, YENEEA. In DNA form, the CDR3 reads TGTGCCAGCAGCCAGGGACAGGGGGCACCTGGGGCCAACGTCCTGACTTTC. It yields the protein CASSQGQGAPGANVLTF. Full variable domain (missing parts from reference TRBV11-3 and TRBJ2-6): EAGVVQSPRYKIIEKKQPVAFWCNPISGHNTLYWYLQNLGQGPELLIRYENEEAVDDSQLPKDRFSAERLKGVDSTLKIQPAELGDSAVYLCASSQGQGAPGANVLTFGAGSRLTVL.

The V call is TRBV7-9, the J call TRBJ2-7; D perhaps matches TRBD2 (6 bases). Per germline, CDR1 SEHNR and CDR2 FQNEAQ (reference sequence). Trimming cost V 6 bases and J 2 bases, with 11 bases left between them. This CDR3 spans 13 amino acids. As DNA, the CDR3 is TGTGCCAGCAGTCGGGACTCAACCTACGAGCAGTACTTC. Translation: CASSRDSTYEQYF.

V usage is TRBV7-9 and J usage is TRBJ2-7; TRBD2 aligns across 10 bases. CDR1 is SEHNR, CDR2 FQNEAQ, per germline (reference sequence). The CDR3 is 15 amino acids. V lost 4 bases to trimming and J lost 2 bases; unmatched junction nucleotides: 5. The CDR3 loop reads CASSSGTSAAYEQYF. Here the CDR3 DNA reads TGTGCCAGCAGCTCCGGGACTAGCGCCGCCTACGAGCAGTACTTC.

This chain uses TRBV5-4 with TRBJ2-5; 10 bases fit TRBD2. Per germline, CDR1 SGHNT and CDR2 YYREEE (reference sequence). The CDR3 covers 15 residues. After removal of 0 bases from V and 4 bases from J, the junction contained 3 bases not matched to a gene. In DNA, the CDR3 is TGTGCCAGCAGCTTGGGGCCTAGCGGGGGAGAGACCCAGTACTTC. This translates into CASSLGPSGGETQYF.

This sequence joins TRBV5-4 and TRBJ2-1, with TRBD2 matching 9 bases. The J segment lost 2 bases and the V segment lost 4 bases, leaving 10 bases of the junction unmatched. Germline CDR1 and CDR2: SGHNT and YYREEE (reference sequence). This CDR3 has 17 amino acids. CDR3 region: CASSLSTSGTTYNEQFF. The CDR3 DNA reads TGTGCCAGCAGCCTATCGACTAGCGGCACTACCTACAATGAGCAGTTCTTC.

The chain links TRBV29-1 to TRBJ1-5; TRBD1 might be the D (6 bases). The germline CDR1 and CDR2 sequences are SQVTM and ANQGSEA. Trimming pared 6 bases from V and 4 bases from J, leaving 10 bases between. There are 12 residues in the CDR3. Here the CDR3 DNA reads TGCAGCGTAGGCACAGGGAATCAGCCCCAGCATTTT. Its protein is CSVGTGNQPQHF.

This rearrangement joins TRBV19 to TRBJ1-1; tentatively, D is TRBD1 (5 bases). The CDR3 extends over 14 amino acids. Germline-derived CDR1 and CDR2 are LNHDA and SQIVND (reference sequence). V was cut by 5 bases and J by 4 bases, with 14 bases left in between. The CDR3 loop is CASSPQTRGTEAFF. The CDR3 nucleotides read TGTGCCAGTAGTCCTCAAACGAGGGGCACTGAAGCTTTCTTT. The whole variable domain, filled in from reference TRBV19 and TRBJ1-1, reads DGGITQSPKYLFRKEGQNVTLSCEQNLNHDAMYWYRQDPGQGLRLIYYSQIVNDFQKGDIAEGYSVSREKKESFPLTVTSAQKNPTAFYLCASSPQTRGTEAFFGQGTRLTVV.

The chain recombines TRBV7-8 with TRBJ2-2, with a weak D call TRBD2 (5 bases). The germline V gene has CDR1 SGHVS and CDR2 FQNEAQ. The CDR3 is 15 amino acids. With 6 bases removed from V and 5 bases from J, the gap between germline ends came to 16 bases. This chain's CDR3 is CASSPPGMVTGELFF. DNA for the CDR3: TGTGCCAGCAGTCCGCCCGGGATGGTAACCGGGGAGCTGTTTTTT.

V usage is TRBV4-2 and J usage is TRBJ2-1, with D hard to call. This CDR3 contains 17 residues. V was shortened by 4 bases and J by 5 bases, with 21 bases between the two germline ends. Germline V CDR1 and CDR2: LGHNA, YNFKEQ. The CDR3 is CASSRVPGHSTNNEQFF. Written as DNA, the CDR3 is TGTGCCAGCAGCCGCGTCCCGGGCCACTCCACCAACAATGAGCAGTTCTTC.

The chain uses TRBV7-2 and TRBJ2-7; 7 positions agree with TRBD1. CDR1 is SGHTA and CDR2 is FQGNSA in the germline V gene. The CDR3 spans 13 residues. V was pared by 5 bases and J by 3 bases, with 4 bases of the junction left unmatched. CDR3 bases: TGTGCCAGCAGCGAAGGGGGCGGCTACGAGCAGTACTTC. Encoded protein: CASSEGGGYEQYF.

The CDR3 DNA reads as TGTGCCAGCAGCCCACTCGGGACGAGCTACGAGCAGTACTTC. It yields the protein CASSPLGTSYEQYF. The chain employs TRBV5-6 and TRBJ2-7; possibly TRBD1 or TRBD2 for D (5 bases each). Germline lookup yields CDR1 SGHDT and CDR2 YYEEEE. The CDR3 length is 14 residues. Trimming cost V 4 bases and J 3 bases, with 14 bases left between them. The complete variable domain, with remaining parts taken from reference TRBV5-6 and TRBJ2-7, reads DAGVTQSPTHLIKTRGQQVTLRCSPKSGHDTVSWYQQALGQGPQFIFQYYEEEERQRGNFPDRFSGHQFPNYSSELNVNALLLGDSALYLCASSPLGTSYEQYFGPGTRLTVT.

V usage is TRBV9 and J usage is TRBJ1-6, with D possibly matching TRBD1 (6 bases). The CDR3 sequence is 14 residues long. Germline CDR1 SGDLS, CDR2 YYNGEE. V shed 3 bases and J shed 5 bases, with 9 bases lying between them. CDR3 amino acids: CASSAYRDNSPLHF. CDR3 nucleotide sequence: TGTGCCAGCAGCGCATACAGGGATAATTCACCCCTCCACTTT.

The chain is built from TRBV6-5 and TRBJ2-7; TRBD1 matches at 7 bases. This CDR3 is built from 15 residues. Trimming at V came to 1 base and at J to 6 bases, leaving 9 bases not matched to a gene. The germline V gene encodes CDR1 MNHEY and CDR2 SVGAGI. The CDR3: CASSYYRQGSAEQYF. Written as DNA, the CDR3 is TGTGCCAGCAGTTACTATCGACAGGGCTCAGCCGAGCAGTACTTC.

The V and J genes are TRBV2 and TRBJ2-3; TRBD2 agrees at 12 bases. The CDR3 is 14 amino acids. CDR1 SNHLY and CDR2 FYNNEI come from the germline V gene. V lost 4 bases, J lost 14 bases, and 10 bases stayed unmatched. The CDR3 region is CASSGLAGEGVWYF. In nucleotides, the CDR3 is TGTGCCAGCAGTGGACTAGCGGGGGAGGGCGTTTGGTATTTT.

The chain links TRBV9 to TRBJ2-1, with TRBD2 matching over 15 bases. V gave up 4 bases and J gave up 7 bases; unmatched junction bases: 12. Germline-derived CDR1 and CDR2 are SGDLS and YYNGEE. This CDR3 contains 18 residues. The CDR3, as DNA: TGTGCCAGCAGCTGGGGACTAGCGGGGGGCCGGGCGGGGAATGAGCAGTTCTTC. It encodes CASSWGLAGGRAGNEQFF.

By its share, this clone is medium-sized. The CDR3 sequence is CATPLQGGGTYEQYF. DNA for the CDR3: TGTGCCACCCCCCTACAAGGCGGGGGGACTTACGAGCAGTACTTC. This chain connects TRBV7-9 to TRBJ2-7; 8 bases fit TRBD2. Germline-derived CDR1 and CDR2 are SEHNR and FQNEAQ (reference sequence). The CDR3 is made up of 15 amino acids. With 10 bases clipped from V and 4 bases from J, the junction kept 15 bases outside the gene matches.

V is TRBV7-2 and J is TRBJ1-5; unclear D gene. Trimming took 8 bases from V and 3 from J, leaving 11 bases between them. Germline assignment: CDR1 SGHTA and CDR2 FQGNSA. This CDR3 is 13 amino acids long. CDR3 nucleotide sequence: TGTGCCAGCCAAGGAGTGCCCAATCAGCCCCAGCATTTT. Translation gives CASQGVPNQPQHF.

The V and J genes are TRBV7-9 and TRBJ2-7; no clear D. Germline CDR1 SEHNR, CDR2 FQNEAQ (reference sequence). Trimming removed 2 bases at V and 3 bases at J, with 8 bases between. The CDR3 length is 13 residues. The CDR3 loop is CASSLSEIYEQYF. The DNA of the CDR3 is TGTGCCAGCAGCTTAAGTGAGATCTACGAGCAGTACTTC.

This chain joins TRBV2 and TRBJ1-2; D is perhaps TRBD1 (5 bases). CDR1 and CDR2 (germline): SNHLY, FYNNEI. V lost 6 bases, J lost 5 bases, and 19 bases lay in between. The CDR3 extends over 15 amino acids. The CDR3 DNA is TGTGCCAGCAGCACACCTGGGGCAGCCCTATATGGCTACACCTTC. This sequence encodes CASSTPGAALYGYTF.

This chain links TRBV5-4 with TRBJ2-6, with D tentatively TRBD1 (6 bases). Germline-derived CDR1 and CDR2 are SGHNT and YYREEE (reference sequence). The CDR3 sequence is 15 residues long. Trimming took 3 bases from V and 1 from J, leaving 8 bases between them. CDR3 nucleotides: TGTGCCAGCAGCTCCACAGGGTCTGGGGCCAACGTCCTGACTTTC. This translates into CASSSTGSGANVLTF.

V and J are TRBV5-1 and TRBJ1-4; 8 bases are a match to TRBD1. CDR1 is SGHRS, CDR2 YFSETQ, per germline. This CDR3 is built from 15 residues. The junction had 9 bases not matched to a gene; V was cut back by 4 bases and J by 7 bases. CDR3 protein: CASSPGQGWSEKLFF. The CDR3 DNA follows: TGCGCCAGCAGCCCCGGACAGGGTTGGAGTGAAAAACTGTTTTTT.

This chain links TRBV29-1 with TRBJ2-2; D remains unclear. V was trimmed by 6 bases and J by 3 bases, leaving 8 bases between them. The germline V gene encodes CDR1 SQVTM and CDR2 ANQGSEA. The CDR3 extends over 12 amino acids. The CDR3 DNA reads TGCAGCGTCCGGGTCGACACCGGGGAGCTGTTTTTT. Translated, it gives CSVRVDTGELFF.

The chain employs TRBV7-9 and TRBJ2-1; D remains ambiguous. This CDR3 has 12 amino acids. Trimming took off 1 base at V and 8 bases at J, with 6 bases between the two ends. Germline assignment: CDR1 SEHNR and CDR2 FQNEAQ (reference sequence). CDR3 amino acids: CASSLEGYEQFF. CDR3 bases: TGTGCCAGCAGCTTAGAAGGCTATGAGCAGTTCTTC.